This T cell receptor beta chain was documented in a study of PD-1 blockade in classical Hodgkin lymphoma. Study information: The study gave patients nivolumab 3 mg/kg intravenously every 2 weeks.

Per the germline V gene, CDR1 is MGHRA and CDR2 is YSYEKL. Losses at the gene ends were 4 bases for V and 1 base for J; bases not matched to a gene: 3. The CDR3 has 16 amino acids. Following autologous stem cell transplantation, relapse occurred in every patient, and exposure to brentuximab vedotin varied. Patients had relapsed/refractory classical Hodgkin lymphoma with complete response, partial response or progressive disease as best response. Study outcomes and limitations: In newly diagnosed patients, baseline TCR diversity was reportedly below that of healthy donors.

Profiled with immunoSEQ multiplex PCR; TCRdb holds only in-frame clones, not every one. The repertoire holds 98,000 or so clones, with 89% as singletons. Comment on this clone: Its specificity is not known.

Sequenced here: peripheral blood mononuclear cells (PBMCs), sampled before the second cycle of nivolumab. The rearrangement uses TRBV4-1 and TRBJ2-7; 14 nucleotides match TRBD2. This TCR came from a human donor with classical Hodgkin lymphoma. CDR3 residues: CASSRGLAGVSYEQYF. The CDR3, as DNA: TGCGCCAGCAGCCGGGGACTAGCGGGAGTATCCTACGAGCAGTACTTC.